Presented here are 6 T cell receptor beta chains from one specimen sequenced in a study of graft-versus-host responses after intestinal transplantation. Using immunoSEQ multiplex PCR, the repertoire was profiled, and TCRdb retains in-frame clones only, with some absent. The sample shows about 80,000 clones, roughly 90% of them seen only once. Sequenced here: PBMCs, sampled 98 days after intestinal transplantation. The receptors here all came from a human patient who received an intestinal transplant, so some T cells may come from the graft donor.

For this clone: The junction shows a germline mismatch at one end, possibly a read error. J is TRBJ2-1 and V is TRBV4-1, with D unclear. This CDR3 is 13 amino acids long. CDR1 MGHRA and CDR2 YSYEKL come from the germline V gene. In DNA form, the CDR3 reads TGCGCCAGCAGCCAAGAATTCTACGATGAGCAGTTCTTC. Translated, it gives CASSQEFYDEQFF.

The chain has TRBV27 and TRBJ2-7, with D perhaps matching TRBD1 (5 bases). V lost 0 bases to trimming and J lost 2 bases, with 5 bases between them. The CDR3 extends over 13 amino acids. The germline gives CDR1 MNHEY, CDR2 SMNVEV (reference sequence). DNA for the CDR3: TGTGCCAGCAGTTTATCGACAGCCTACGAGCAGTACTTC. Residues: CASSLSTAYEQYF.

V and J are TRBV9 and TRBJ2-2, with 11 bases aligning to TRBD2. From germline, CDR1 is SGDLS and CDR2 YYNGEE. This CDR3 contains 16 residues. J gave up 5 bases and V 4 bases, and 7 bases lay outside the gene matches. In DNA, the CDR3 is TGTGCCAGCAGCTTTAGCGGGAGGGCCGGAACCGGGGAGCTGTTTTTT. Its translation is CASSFSGRAGTGELFF.

This chain uses TRBV5-1 with TRBJ2-7; D remains unclear. Germline V lookup: CDR1 SGHRS, CDR2 YFSETQ. The CDR3 loop spans 14 amino acids. V gave up 0 bases and J gave up 2 bases, with 9 bases separating them. CDR3 in amino acids: CASSLDDPTYEQYF. Here the CDR3 DNA reads TGCGCCAGCAGCTTGGATGACCCCACCTACGAGCAGTACTTC.

This chain links TRBV5-1 with TRBJ2-1; D gene ambiguous. The ends were cut back, 0 bases at V and 7 bases at J, with 11 bases in the middle. The CDR3 loop spans 14 amino acids. Germline lookup yields CDR1 SGHRS and CDR2 YFSETQ. The CDR3: CASSLEQEKNEQFF. The DNA for the CDR3 is TGCGCCAGCAGCTTGGAGCAGGAGAAGAATGAGCAGTTCTTC.

This chain joins TRBV6-5 and TRBJ2-4, with D possibly being TRBD2 (5 bases). V gave up 2 bases and J gave up 1 base, with 9 bases separating them. The CDR3 is made up of 15 amino acids. The V gene's germline CDR1 is MNHEY and CDR2 SVGAGI. The CDR3 here is CASSYGEGAKNIQYF. The CDR3 coding sequence is TGTGCCAGCAGTTACGGCGAGGGCGCCAAAAACATTCAGTACTTC.